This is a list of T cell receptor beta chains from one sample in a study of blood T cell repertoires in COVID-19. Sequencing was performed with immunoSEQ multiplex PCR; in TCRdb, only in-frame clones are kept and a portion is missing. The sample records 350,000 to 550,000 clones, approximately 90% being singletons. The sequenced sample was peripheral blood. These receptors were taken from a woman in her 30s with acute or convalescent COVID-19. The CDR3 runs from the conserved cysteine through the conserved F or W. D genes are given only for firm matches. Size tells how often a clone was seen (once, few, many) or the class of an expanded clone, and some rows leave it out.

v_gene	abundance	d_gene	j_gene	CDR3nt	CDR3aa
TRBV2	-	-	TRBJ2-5	TGTGCCAGCAGTGAAGCGAGCGAGTACCAAGAGACCCAGTACTTC	CASSEASEYQETQYF
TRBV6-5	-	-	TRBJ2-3	TGTGCCAGCAGACCGGACATTTGGACGCAGTATTTT	CASRPDIWTQYF
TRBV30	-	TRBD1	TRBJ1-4	TGTGCCTGGAGTTTTTACCGGGACAGGGAAAAACTGTTTTTT	CAWSFYRDREKLFF
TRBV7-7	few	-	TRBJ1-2	TGTGCCAGCAGCTTCTTAGAACAGAAGTTGTGGGGCTACACCTTC	CASSFLEQKLWGYTF
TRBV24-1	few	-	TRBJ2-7	TGTGCCACCAGCACGGGAAAAGAGCAGTACTTC	CATSTGKEQYF
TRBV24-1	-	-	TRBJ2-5	TGTGCCACCAGTGACCCCGGGGGGCTGGAGACCCAGTACTTC	CATSDPGGLETQYF
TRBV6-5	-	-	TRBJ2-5	TGTGCCAGCAGTTACGACTCAGGACGGAGGGAGACCCAGTACTTC	CASSYDSGRRETQYF
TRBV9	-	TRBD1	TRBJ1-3	TGTGCCAGCAGCCTCGGACAGGGGGTCCTTCACTCTGGAAACACCATATATTTT	CASSLGQGVLHSGNTIYF
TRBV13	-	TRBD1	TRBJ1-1	TGTGCCAGCAGCCCAACAGGACAGGGTCGGACTGAAGCTTTCTTT	CASSPTGQGRTEAFF
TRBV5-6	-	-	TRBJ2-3	TGTGCCAGCAGCTTGGCCGGAGGTCCTAGCACAGATACGCAGTATTTT	CASSLAGGPSTDTQYF
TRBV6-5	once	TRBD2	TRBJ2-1	TGTGCCAGCAGTTACATGGCGGGGGGGACCAATGAGCAGTTCTTC	CASSYMAGGTNEQFF
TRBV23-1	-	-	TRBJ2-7	TGCGCCAGCAGTCAATTGCGGGACCACGAGCAGTACTTC	CASSQLRDHEQYF
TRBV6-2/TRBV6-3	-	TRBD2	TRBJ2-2	TGTGCCAGCAGTTTTCGGACTAGCGGGGGGCGATCCCCAAACACCGGGGAGCTGTTTTTT	CASSFRTSGGRSPNTGELFF
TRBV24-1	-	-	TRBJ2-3	TGTGCCACCAGTGACAGGGGGGGCACAGATACGCAGTATTTT	CATSDRGGTDTQYF
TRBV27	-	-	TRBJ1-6	TGTGCCAGCAGTTTAGCTATCGGGGGGAATAATTCACCCCTCCACTTT	CASSLAIGGNNSPLHF
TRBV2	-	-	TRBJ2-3	TGTGCCAGCAGTGAGGGAGAGGCGGGGCCTAGCACAGATACGCAGTATTTT	CASSEGEAGPSTDTQYF
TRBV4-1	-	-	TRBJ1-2	TGCGCCAGCAGTATCCGAGGGGGGGGGAACTATGGCTACACCTTC	CASSIRGGGNYGYTF
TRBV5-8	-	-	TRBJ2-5	TGTGCCAGCAGCTTGACTTTACGTTCCCAAGAGACCCAGTACTTC	CASSLTLRSQETQYF
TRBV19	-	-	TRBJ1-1	TGTGCCAGTACTTGGGCGGGCACTGAAGCTTTCTTT	CASTWAGTEAFF
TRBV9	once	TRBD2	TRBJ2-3	TGTGCCAGCAGCCCCCATGTGGGGGGGGGCACAGATACGCAGTATTTT	CASSPHVGGGTDTQYF
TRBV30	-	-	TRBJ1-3	TGTGCCTGGAGTGTACTCTCTGGAAACACCATATATTTT	CAWSVLSGNTIYF
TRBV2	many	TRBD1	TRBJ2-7	TGTGCCAGCAGCGGACAGGCCTACGAGCAGTACTTC	CASSGQAYEQYF
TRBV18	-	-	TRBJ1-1	TGTGCCAGCTCACCGAACGCCCAGGGTTTGAACACTGAAGCTTTCTTT	CASSPNAQGLNTEAFF
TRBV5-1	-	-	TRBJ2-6	TGCGCCAGCAGCTTGGTGGGCAGTTCTGGGGCCAACGTCCTGACTTTC	CASSLVGSSGANVLTF
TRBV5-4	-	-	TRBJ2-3	TGTGCCAGCAGCCCCCCCCGGGGTAGCCCGGATACGCAGTATTTT	CASSPPRGSPDTQYF
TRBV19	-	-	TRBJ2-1	TGTGCCAGTAGTACTACAGGGTTTTATAGGAATGAGCAGTTCTTC	CASSTTGFYRNEQFF
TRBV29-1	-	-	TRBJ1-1	TGCAGCGCTTCCCCGATGGGAGGGGGCACTGAAGCTTTCTTT	CSASPMGGGTEAFF
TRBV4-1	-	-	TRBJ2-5	TGCGCCAGCAGCCAAGGGCAGGGATATCCCCAATCCCAGGAGACCCAGTACTTC	CASSQGQGYPQSQETQYF
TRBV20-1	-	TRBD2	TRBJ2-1	TGCAGTGCTAGTAGGCTAGCGGGCTACAATGAGCAGTTCTTC	CSASRLAGYNEQFF
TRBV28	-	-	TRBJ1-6	TGTGCCAGCAGTTTAACGGTGGGAGACCCAAACAATTCACCCCTCCACTTT	CASSLTVGDPNNSPLHF
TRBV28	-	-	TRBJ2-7	TGTGCCAGCAGTTTATACGGCTACGAGCAGTACTTC	CASSLYGYEQYF
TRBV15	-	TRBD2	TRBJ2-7	TGTGCCGCGAGCGGGGTTACGTCCGAGCAGTACTTC	CAASGVTSEQYF
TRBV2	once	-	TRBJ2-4	TGTGCCAGCAGTGAAGGGGAATCAGGGTATATTCAGTACTTC	CASSEGESGYIQYF
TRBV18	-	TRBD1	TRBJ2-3	TGTGCCAGCTCACGCGACAGGGATGGGCAGTATTTT	CASSRDRDGQYF
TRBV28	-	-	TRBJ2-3	TGTGCCAGCGCGGTGGAGCTTGGGACAGATACGCAGTATTTT	CASAVELGTDTQYF
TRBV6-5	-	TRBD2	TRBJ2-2	TGTGCCAGCAAGGGACTAGCGGGAACCGGGGAGCTGTTTTTT	CASKGLAGTGELFF
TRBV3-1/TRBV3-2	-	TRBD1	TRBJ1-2	TGTGCCAGCAGCCGGGGACAGGGAGGAGGCTATGGCTACACCTTC	CASSRGQGGGYGYTF
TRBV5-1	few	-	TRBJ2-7	TGCGCCAGCAGCTTAGAGGTGGGTTCTGCCTACGAGCAGTACTTC	CASSLEVGSAYEQYF
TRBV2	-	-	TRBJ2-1	TGTGCCAGCCGAGGGAGCGGCTTAGGTGAGCAGTTCTTC	CASRGSGLGEQFF
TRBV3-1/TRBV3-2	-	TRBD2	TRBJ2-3	TGTGCCAGCAGCCTGGGTAGCGGGTTGTTTAGCACAGATACGCAGTATTTT	CASSLGSGLFSTDTQYF
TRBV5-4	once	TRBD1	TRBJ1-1	TGTGCCAGCAGCTTGTTCAGGGGGCGTGAAGCTTTCTTT	CASSLFRGREAFF
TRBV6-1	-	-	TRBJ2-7	TGTGCCAGCAGTGAATTTTTTGGAGGGTACGAGCAGTACTTC	CASSEFFGGYEQYF
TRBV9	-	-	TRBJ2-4	TGTGCCAGCAGCGAGGGGGTGACCAAAAACATTCAGTACTTC	CASSEGVTKNIQYF
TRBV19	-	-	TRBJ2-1	TGTGCCAGTAGTATGGGCCGACGTACAGAGCAGTTCTTC	CASSMGRRTEQFF
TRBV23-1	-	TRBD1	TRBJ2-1	TGCGCCAGCAGTCGCATCACCGGGACAGGCGCGGTTCGAAGGTACAATGAGCAGTTCTTC	CASSRITGTGAVRRYNEQFF
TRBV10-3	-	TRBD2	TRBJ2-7	TGTGCCATCAGGACTAGCGGGGTAACCTACGAGCAGTACTTC	CAIRTSGVTYEQYF
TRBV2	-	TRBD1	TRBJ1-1	TGTGCCAGCAGTGTCACAGGGGGCTTAAACACTGAAGCTTTCTTT	CASSVTGGLNTEAFF
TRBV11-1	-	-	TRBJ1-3	TGTGCCAGCAGCTTATTTGCCGAACTTGGAAACACCATATATTTT	CASSLFAELGNTIYF
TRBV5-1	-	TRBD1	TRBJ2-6	TGCGCCAGCATGCCAGGGGGCGAGCGGGGGGCCAACGTCCTGACTTTC	CASMPGGERGANVLTF
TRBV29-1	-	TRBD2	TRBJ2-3	TGCAGCGCCATACTAGCGGGGGGCTGGGATACGCAGTATTTT	CSAILAGGWDTQYF
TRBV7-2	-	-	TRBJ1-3	TGTGCCAGCAGCTTAGCCGGGCAGGGCGGTGGAAACACCATATATTTT	CASSLAGQGGGNTIYF
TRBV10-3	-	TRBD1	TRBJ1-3	TGTGCCATCAGTGAGTCACGACAGGGTGCAGGAAACACCATATATTTT	CAISESRQGAGNTIYF
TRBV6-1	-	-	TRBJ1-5	TGTGCCAGCAGTGAATATCTATTCAATCAGCCCCAGCATTTT	CASSEYLFNQPQHF
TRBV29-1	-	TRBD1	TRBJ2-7	TGCAGCGTACAGACAGGGAAATCCTCCTACGAGCAGTACTTC	CSVQTGKSSYEQYF
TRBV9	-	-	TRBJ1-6	TGTGCCAGCAGCCCGGGTGGTCCCGGCTCACCCCTCCACTTT	CASSPGGPGSPLHF